The 8 T cell receptor beta chains below come from one sample, sequenced in a study of blood T cell repertoires in COVID-19. Only in-frame clones appear in the TCRdb table, and some are missing; sequencing was by immunoSEQ multiplex PCR. The sample has some 120,000 clones, roughly 80% seen once; the top ten hold approximately 1.8%. Sequenced: peripheral blood. All receptors come from a man between 65 and 80 years old with acute or convalescent COVID-19.

The V gene is TRBV10-3, the J gene TRBJ1-2; the D gene is possibly TRBD1 (6 bases). CDR1 ENHRY and CDR2 SYGVKD come from the germline V gene. The CDR3 totals 15 residues. V was shortened by 6 bases and J by 6 bases, with 20 bases between the two germline ends. The CDR3 DNA is TGTGCCATCAGGCCCACGGGGGGGGCGCAGGATGGCTACACCTTC. This gives the protein CAIRPTGGAQDGYTF.

The CDR3 sequence is CASSQSQGNTEAFF. As DNA, the CDR3 is TGCGCCAGCAGCCAGTCTCAGGGCAACACTGAAGCTTTCTTT. V is TRBV5-1 and J is TRBJ1-1; D perhaps matches TRBD1 (5 bases). V gave up 4 bases and J gave up 2 bases, with 12 bases separating them. Germline V gene sequence: CDR1 SGHRS, CDR2 YFSETQ. This CDR3 region has 14 residues.

This sequence joins TRBV5-1 and TRBJ2-5, with a possible D match to TRBD2 (6 bases). The CDR3 length is 14 residues. The V end was cut by 5 bases, the J end by 5 bases, with 16 bases between. Germline V gene data show CDR1 as SGHRS and CDR2 as YFSETQ. CDR3 protein: CASSKDGGSETQYF. DNA of the CDR3: TGCGCCAGCAGTAAGGATGGGGGGAGTGAGACCCAGTACTTC.

The chain recombines TRBV25-1 with TRBJ2-3; D is possibly TRBD2 (5 bases). The CDR3 runs 16 residues. V lost 2 bases to trimming and J lost 3 bases, with 15 bases between them. CDR1 and CDR2 from the germline V gene are MGHDK and SYGVNS. The CDR3 DNA reads TGTGCCAGCAGTGAAAGTTTTATATCGGGGACAGATACGCAGTATTTT. It codes for CASSESFISGTDTQYF.

The chain is built from TRBV7-2 and TRBJ2-1; D possibly corresponds to TRBD1 (7 bases). Per germline, CDR1 SGHTA and CDR2 FQGNSA. The CDR3 spans 15 residues. The ends were cut back, 5 bases at V and 0 bases at J, with 11 bases in the middle. The CDR3 sequence is CASSPGGSSYNEQFF. The CDR3 region has the DNA TGTGCCAGCAGCCCAGGGGGGAGCTCCTACAATGAGCAGTTCTTC.

The chain is built from TRBV11-2 and TRBJ1-4; possible D gene TRBD1, 6 bases. The CDR3 is 16 residues long. Germline CDR1 SGHAT, CDR2 FQNNGV. Trimming took off 4 bases at V and 5 bases at J, with 17 bases between the two ends. The CDR3, as DNA: TGTGCCAGCAGCTACACCGCAGGGGAGAGGAATGAAAAACTGTTTTTT. Its translation: CASSYTAGERNEKLFF.

The sample holds one count of this clone. The chain employs TRBV27 and TRBJ1-6, with D perhaps matching TRBD1 (5 bases). CDR1 MNHEY and CDR2 SMNVEV come from the germline V gene (reference sequence). Trimming took off 6 bases at V and 13 bases at J, with 25 bases between the two ends. The CDR3 sequence is 16 residues long. The CDR3 sequence is CASRDLLRDSRPPLHF. In nucleotides, the CDR3 is TGTGCCAGCAGAGACCTACTCCGGGACTCCCGTCCGCCCCTCCACTTT.

For this clone: Relative to the germline gene, one junction end is altered; a read error may explain this. CDR3 sequence reads: CASSIGDRGNLPLHF. The CDR3 DNA sequence: TGTGCCAGTAGTATAGGGGACAGGGGTAATTTACCCCTCCACTTT. This sequence joins TRBV19 and TRBJ1-6; TRBD1 agrees at 10 bases. The CDR3 is 15 residues long. CDR1 and CDR2 from the germline V gene are LNHDA and SQIVND (reference sequence).